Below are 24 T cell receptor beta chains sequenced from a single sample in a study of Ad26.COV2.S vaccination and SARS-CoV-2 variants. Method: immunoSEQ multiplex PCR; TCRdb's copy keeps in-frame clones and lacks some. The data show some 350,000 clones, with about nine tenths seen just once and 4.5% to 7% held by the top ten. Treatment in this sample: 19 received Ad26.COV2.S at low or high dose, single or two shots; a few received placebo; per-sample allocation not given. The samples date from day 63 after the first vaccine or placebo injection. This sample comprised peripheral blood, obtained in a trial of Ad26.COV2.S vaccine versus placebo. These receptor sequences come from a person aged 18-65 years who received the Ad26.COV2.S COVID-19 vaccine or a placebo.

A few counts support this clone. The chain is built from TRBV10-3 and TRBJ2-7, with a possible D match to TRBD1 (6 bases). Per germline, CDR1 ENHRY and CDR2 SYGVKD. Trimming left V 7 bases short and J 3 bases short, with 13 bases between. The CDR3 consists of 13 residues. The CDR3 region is CAIKPGEIYEQYF. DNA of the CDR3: TGTGCCATCAAGCCAGGGGAAATCTACGAGCAGTACTTC.

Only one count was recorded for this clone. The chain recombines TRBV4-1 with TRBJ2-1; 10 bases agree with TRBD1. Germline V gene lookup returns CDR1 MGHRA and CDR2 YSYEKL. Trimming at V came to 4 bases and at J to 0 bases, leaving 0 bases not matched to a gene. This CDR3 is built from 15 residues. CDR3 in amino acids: CASSRTGGSYNEQFF. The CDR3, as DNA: TGCGCCAGCAGCCGGACAGGGGGCTCCTACAATGAGCAGTTCTTC.

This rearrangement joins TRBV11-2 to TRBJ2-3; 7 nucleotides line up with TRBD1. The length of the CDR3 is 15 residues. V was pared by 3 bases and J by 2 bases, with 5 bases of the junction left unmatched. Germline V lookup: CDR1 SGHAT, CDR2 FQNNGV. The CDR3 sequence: CASSFWDSPTDTQYF. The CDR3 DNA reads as TGTGCCAGCAGCTTCTGGGACAGCCCCACAGATACGCAGTATTTT.

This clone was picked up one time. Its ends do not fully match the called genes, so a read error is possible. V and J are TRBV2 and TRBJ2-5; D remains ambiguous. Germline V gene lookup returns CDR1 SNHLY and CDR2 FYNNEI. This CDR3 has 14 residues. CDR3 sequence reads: CASREGQLQETQYF. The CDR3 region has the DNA TGTGCCAGCAGGGAAGGGCAGCTCCAAGAGACCCAGTACTTC.

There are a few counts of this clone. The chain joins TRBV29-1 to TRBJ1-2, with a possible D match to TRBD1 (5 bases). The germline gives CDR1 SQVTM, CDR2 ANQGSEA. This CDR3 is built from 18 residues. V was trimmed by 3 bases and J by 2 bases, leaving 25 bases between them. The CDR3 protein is CSVDSPSGQGGLNYGYTF. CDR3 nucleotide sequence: TGCAGCGTTGATTCGCCGAGCGGCCAGGGCGGACTAAACTATGGCTACACCTTC.

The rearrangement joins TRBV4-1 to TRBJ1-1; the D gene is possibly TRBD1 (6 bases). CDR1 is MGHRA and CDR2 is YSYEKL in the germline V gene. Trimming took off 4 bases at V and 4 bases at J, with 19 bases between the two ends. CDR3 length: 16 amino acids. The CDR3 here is CASSPRSGARGTEAFF. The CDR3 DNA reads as TGCGCCAGCAGCCCAAGGTCGGGGGCTCGGGGCACTGAAGCTTTCTTT.

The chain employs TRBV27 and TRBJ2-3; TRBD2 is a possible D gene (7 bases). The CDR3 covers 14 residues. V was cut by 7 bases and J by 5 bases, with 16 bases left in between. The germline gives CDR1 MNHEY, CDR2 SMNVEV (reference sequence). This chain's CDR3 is CASTLGGAQDTQYF. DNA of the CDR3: TGTGCCAGCACCCTAGGGGGGGCCCAAGATACGCAGTATTTT.

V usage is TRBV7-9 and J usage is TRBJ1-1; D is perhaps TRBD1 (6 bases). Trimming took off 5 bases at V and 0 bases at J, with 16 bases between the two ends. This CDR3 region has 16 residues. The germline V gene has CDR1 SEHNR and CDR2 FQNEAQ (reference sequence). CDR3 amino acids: CASSRGTHLMNTEAFF. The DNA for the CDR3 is TGTGCCAGCAGCCGAGGGACACATTTAATGAACACTGAAGCTTTCTTT.

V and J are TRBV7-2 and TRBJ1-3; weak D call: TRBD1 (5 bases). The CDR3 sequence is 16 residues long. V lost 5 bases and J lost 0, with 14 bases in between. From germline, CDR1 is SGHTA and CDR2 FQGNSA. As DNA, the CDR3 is TGTGCCAGCAGCCCGCAACAGGTACACTCTGGAAACACCATATATTTT. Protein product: CASSPQQVHSGNTIYF.

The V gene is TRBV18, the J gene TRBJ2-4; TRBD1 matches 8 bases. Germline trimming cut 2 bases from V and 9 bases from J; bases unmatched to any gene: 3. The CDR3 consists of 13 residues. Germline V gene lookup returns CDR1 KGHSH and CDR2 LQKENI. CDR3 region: CASSPGQGVIQYF. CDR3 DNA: TGTGCCAGCTCACCAGGACAGGGCGTCATTCAGTACTTC.

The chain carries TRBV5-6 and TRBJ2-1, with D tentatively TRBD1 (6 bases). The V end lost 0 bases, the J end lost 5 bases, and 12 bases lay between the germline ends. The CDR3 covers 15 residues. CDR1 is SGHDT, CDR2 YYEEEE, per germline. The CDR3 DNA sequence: TGTGCCAGCAGCTTGGGTCAGGGGTATAACAATGAGCAGTTCTTC. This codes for CASSLGQGYNNEQFF.

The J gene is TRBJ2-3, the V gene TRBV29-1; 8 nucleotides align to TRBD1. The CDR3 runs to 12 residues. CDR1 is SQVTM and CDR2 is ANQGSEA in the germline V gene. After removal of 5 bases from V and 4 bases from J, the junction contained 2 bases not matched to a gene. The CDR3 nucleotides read TGCAGCGTTCCAGGGGGCGCAGATACGCAGTATTTT. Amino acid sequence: CSVPGGADTQYF.

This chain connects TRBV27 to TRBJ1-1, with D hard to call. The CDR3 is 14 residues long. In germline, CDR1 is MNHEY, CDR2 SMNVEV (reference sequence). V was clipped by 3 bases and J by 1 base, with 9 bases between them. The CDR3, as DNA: TGTGCCAGCAGTTTTTGGGGTTCGAACACTGAAGCTTTCTTT. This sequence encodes CASSFWGSNTEAFF.

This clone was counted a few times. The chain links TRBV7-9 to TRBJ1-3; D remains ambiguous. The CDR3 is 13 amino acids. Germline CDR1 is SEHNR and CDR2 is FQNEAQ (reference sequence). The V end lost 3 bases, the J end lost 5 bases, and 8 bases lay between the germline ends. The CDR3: CASSFRSRNTIYF. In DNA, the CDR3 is TGTGCCAGCAGCTTTCGCTCCCGAAACACCATATATTTT.

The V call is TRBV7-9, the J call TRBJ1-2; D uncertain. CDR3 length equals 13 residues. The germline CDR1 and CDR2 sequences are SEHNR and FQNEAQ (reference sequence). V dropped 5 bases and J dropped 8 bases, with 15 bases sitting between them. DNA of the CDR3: TGTGCCAGCAGCCACCTCTCAGTGGAGGGCTACACCTTC. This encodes CASSHLSVEGYTF. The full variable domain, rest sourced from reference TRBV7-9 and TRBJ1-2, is DTGVSQNPRHKITKRGQNVTFRCDPISEHNRLYWYRQTLGQGPEFLTYFQNEAQLEKSRLLSDRFSAERPKGSFSTLEIQRTEQGDSAMYLCASSHLSVEGYTFGSGTRLTVV.

The CDR3 spells CASSPIAGGNSPLHF. In DNA form, the CDR3 reads TGTGCCAGCTCACCAATCGCAGGGGGTAATTCACCCCTCCACTTT. The chain uses TRBV18 and TRBJ1-6; TRBD1 matches at 7 bases. This CDR3 has 15 amino acids. Trimming took 2 bases from V and 6 from J; bases not matched to a gene: 4. CDR1 KGHSH and CDR2 LQKENI come from the germline V gene.

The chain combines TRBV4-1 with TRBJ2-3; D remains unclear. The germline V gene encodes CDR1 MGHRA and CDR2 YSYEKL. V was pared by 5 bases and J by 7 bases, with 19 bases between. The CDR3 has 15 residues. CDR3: CASSLRLGDGYTQYF. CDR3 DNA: TGCGCCAGCAGCTTACGACTTGGGGATGGGTATACGCAGTATTTT.

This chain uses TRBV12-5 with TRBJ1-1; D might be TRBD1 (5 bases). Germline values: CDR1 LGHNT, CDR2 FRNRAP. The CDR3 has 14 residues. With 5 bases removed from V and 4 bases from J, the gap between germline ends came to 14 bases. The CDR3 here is CASGRGVTSTEAFF. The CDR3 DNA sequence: TGTGCTAGTGGTCGGGGGGTAACTTCCACTGAAGCTTTCTTT.

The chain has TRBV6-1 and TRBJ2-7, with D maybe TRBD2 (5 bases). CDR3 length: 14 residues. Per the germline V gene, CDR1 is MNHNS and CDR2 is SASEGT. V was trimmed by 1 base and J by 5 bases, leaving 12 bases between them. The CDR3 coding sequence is TGTGCCAGCAGTGAAGTAGAGCAGGAGGACGAGCAGTACTTC. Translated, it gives CASSEVEQEDEQYF.

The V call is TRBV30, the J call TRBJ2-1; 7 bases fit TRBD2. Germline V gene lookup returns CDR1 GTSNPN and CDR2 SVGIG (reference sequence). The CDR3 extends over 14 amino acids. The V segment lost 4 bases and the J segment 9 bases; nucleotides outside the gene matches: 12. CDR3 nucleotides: TGTGCCTGGACCCTAGGACTAGGTTCGGTTGAGCAGTTCTTC. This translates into CAWTLGLGSVEQFF.

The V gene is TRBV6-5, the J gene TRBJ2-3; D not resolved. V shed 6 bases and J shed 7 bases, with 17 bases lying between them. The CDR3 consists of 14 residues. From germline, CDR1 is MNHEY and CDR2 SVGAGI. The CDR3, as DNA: TGTGCCAGCAGCACGGTCAAGACTCGGAATACGCAGTATTTT. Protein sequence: CASSTVKTRNTQYF.

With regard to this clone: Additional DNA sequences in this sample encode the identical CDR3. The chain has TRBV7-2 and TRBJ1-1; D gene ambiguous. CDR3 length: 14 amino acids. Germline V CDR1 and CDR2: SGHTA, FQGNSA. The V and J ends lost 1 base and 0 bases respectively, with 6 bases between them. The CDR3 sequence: CASSLEYMNTEAFF. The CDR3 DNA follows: TGTGCCAGCAGCTTAGAATACATGAACACTGAAGCTTTCTTT.

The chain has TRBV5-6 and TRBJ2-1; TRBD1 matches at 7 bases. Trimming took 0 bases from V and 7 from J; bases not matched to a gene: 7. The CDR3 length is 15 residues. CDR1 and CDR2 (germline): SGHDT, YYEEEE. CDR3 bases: TGTGCCAGCAGCTTGGTACAGGGGCGAAAAAATGAGCAGTTCTTC. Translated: CASSLVQGRKNEQFF.

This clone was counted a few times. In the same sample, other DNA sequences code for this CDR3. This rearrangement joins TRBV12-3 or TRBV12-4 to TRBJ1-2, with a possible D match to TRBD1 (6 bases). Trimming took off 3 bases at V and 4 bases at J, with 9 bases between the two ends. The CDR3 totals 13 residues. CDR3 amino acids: CASSLRGSYGYTF. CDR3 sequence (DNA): TGTGCCAGCAGTTTGAGGGGGAGCTATGGCTACACCTTC.